These T cell receptor beta chains were read from a single sample in a study of PD-1 blockade in classical Hodgkin lymphoma. The data were produced by immunoSEQ multiplex PCR, yet TCRdb's version contains in-frame clones alone and is incomplete. The table records 65,000 to 95,000 clones, under 90% of them present only once. Sequencing was performed on peripheral blood mononuclear cells (PBMCs), taken at baseline. The receptors here all came from a human donor with classical Hodgkin lymphoma. Each CDR3 is given with its conserved first and last residue.

v_call cdr3_aa
TRBV4-3 CASSQGAGSGTDTQYF
TRBV6-1 CASMPGPNTGELFF
TRBV14 CASSQSSETQYF
TRBV18 CASSPTDRSSNQPQHF
TRBV29-1 CSVETAATDGYTF
TRBV5-1 CASSLGATDTQYF
TRBV5-1 CASSLRATGQGVYEQYF
TRBV11-2 CASSSSIVKAYEQYF
TRBV6-5 CASSYVTGHEQYF
TRBV10-3 CAISDGLVAPIHTQYF
TRBV25-1 CASSGTGLYEQYF
TRBV5-1 CASSHGTLNTGELFF
TRBV6-5 CASRLDSGNTIYF
TRBV7-2 CASSEKYEQFF
TRBV5-4 CASSPGLAGGTGELFF
TRBV15 CATSRESFVSEGTGELFF
TRBV30 CAWRRRDTGELFF
TRBV27 CASSLSRVVNEQFF
TRBV6-5 CASSYSDRKAYEQYF
TRBV29-1 CSVRTANYGYTF
TRBV19 CASSTPSSGWETQYF
TRBV9 CASSVDLAGVVSSYNEQFF
TRBV19 CASGYQTDRHEAFF
TRBV29-1 CSVFQGKGGYTF
TRBV10-3 CAISEQDYGYTF
TRBV4-3 CASSQGTSGNEQYF
TRBV7-9 CASSSLADEQFF
TRBV10-2 CASSEPGATDTQYF
TRBV5-5 CASSLVLAGKYEQYF
TRBV4-1 CASSQDGGRGGTDTQYF
TRBV28 CASAPGVENTIYF
TRBV19 CASSSSTGPSYEQYF
TRBV5-1 CASSSPGASVSSYNEQFF
TRBV15 CATSRDSAGDPYEQYF
TRBV7-9 CASSLGRGASEAFF
TRBV28 CASSWARWYQETQYF
TRBV21-1 CASSKARLGNSYEQYF
TRBV29-1 CSASSVEGVETEAFF
TRBV1 CTSSAPPDRMGETGELFF
TRBV7-9 CASSLTPDRANYGYTF
TRBV7-6 CASSPAGGQETQYF
TRBV5-1 CASSLYTGEGYGYTF
TRBV5-6 CASSLIPSGSVHEQFF
TRBV5-1 CASSPQTGANTEAFF
TRBV29-1 CSVVGDWGNTEAFF
TRBV4-3 CASSQDKSGPGYEQYF
TRBV6-1 CASSPNGLSGYEQYF
TRBV20-1 CSVGTEAFF
TRBV6-5 CASRIRDRGYNGYTF
TRBV28 CASSLFLWWASGELFF
TRBV5-6 CASSLRSYTQYF
TRBV5-6 CASSLATSRGETQYF
TRBV30 CAWCAASTDTQYF
TRBV4-1 CASSQGDRGRETQYF
TRBV7-9 CASSGGAGQETQYF
TRBV19 CATRGRNYGYTF
TRBV6-5 CASSYSFPPGANVLTF
TRBV6-5 CASSYDLRMETEAFF
TRBV4-3 CASSQDHQGQNYGYTF